This T cell receptor (beta chain) was profiled in a study of blood T cell repertoires in COVID-19. Sequenced by immunoSEQ multiplex PCR; TCRdb stores in-frame clones only, minus some. The sample includes some 300,000 clones, 70% to 90% of them seen just once. This CDR3 region has 12 residues. V was clipped by 5 bases and J by 8 bases, with 12 bases between them. Germline V gene lookup returns CDR1 LNHDA and CDR2 SQIVND (reference sequence). Cohort 3 donors were reported recovered after two negative PCRs, clearance, or symptom resolution. The sequence was obtained from a woman aged 40 to 50 who had recovered from COVID-19. The sequencing sample was made of PBMCs or T cells enriched from blood (not recorded which). V usage is TRBV19 and J usage is TRBJ1-2; possible D gene TRBD1, 6 bases. The CDR3 spells CASSHRENGYTF. DNA of the CDR3: TGTGCCAGTAGTCACAGGGAAAACGGCTACACCTTC. Complete variable domain (other parts from reference TRBV19 and TRBJ1-2): DGGITQSPKYLFRKEGQNVTLSCEQNLNHDAMYWYRQDPGQGLRLIYYSQIVNDFQKGDIAEGYSVSREKKESFPLTVTSAQKNPTAFYLCASSHRENGYTFGSGTRLTVV.